This TCR beta chain was captured by sequencing in a study of T cell changes during pregnancy in multiple sclerosis. The CDR3 totals 16 residues. Germline loops: CDR1 SGHVS, CDR2 FNYEAQ. The J segment lost 5 bases and the V segment lost 0 bases, leaving 5 bases of the junction unmatched. Repertoires were generated with immunoSEQ multiplex PCR, while TCRdb's copy carries only in-frame clones and drops some. The profile shows some 60,000 clones, about 92% of them singletons. V is TRBV7-6 and J is TRBJ2-1, with TRBD2 matching over 9 bases. Sequenced here: peripheral blood, sampled in the first trimester of pregnancy. The sequence derives from a female donor in good health, enrolled as a control in a pregnancy study. CDR3 protein: CASSLAPRLADNEQFF. CDR3 DNA: TGTGCCAGCAGCTTAGCTCCTCGACTAGCGGACAATGAGCAGTTCTTC. Together with reference TRBV7-6 and TRBJ2-1, the CDR3 gives the full variable domain: GAGVSQSPRYKVTKRGQDVALRCDPISGHVSLYWYRQALGQGPEFLTYFNYEAQQDKSGLPNDRFSAERPEGSISTLTIQRTEQRDSAMYRCASSLAPRLADNEQFFGPGTRLTVL.